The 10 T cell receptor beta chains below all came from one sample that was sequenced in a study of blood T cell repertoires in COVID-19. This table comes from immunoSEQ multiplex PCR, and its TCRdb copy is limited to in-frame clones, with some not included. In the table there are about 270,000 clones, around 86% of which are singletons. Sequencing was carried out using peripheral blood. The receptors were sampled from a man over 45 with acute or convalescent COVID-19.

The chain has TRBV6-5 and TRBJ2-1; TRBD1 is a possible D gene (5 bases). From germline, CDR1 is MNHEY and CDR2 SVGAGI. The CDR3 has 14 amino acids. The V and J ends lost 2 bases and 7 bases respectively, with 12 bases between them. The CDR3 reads CASSYVGAGNEQFF. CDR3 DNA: TGTGCCAGCAGTTACGTTGGGGCCGGGAATGAGCAGTTCTTC.

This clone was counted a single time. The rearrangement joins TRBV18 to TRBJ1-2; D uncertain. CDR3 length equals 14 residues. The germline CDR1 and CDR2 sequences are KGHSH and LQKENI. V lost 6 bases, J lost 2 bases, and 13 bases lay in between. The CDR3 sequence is CASSRDTKNYGYTF. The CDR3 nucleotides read TGTGCCAGCTCCCGCGACACGAAGAACTATGGCTACACCTTC.

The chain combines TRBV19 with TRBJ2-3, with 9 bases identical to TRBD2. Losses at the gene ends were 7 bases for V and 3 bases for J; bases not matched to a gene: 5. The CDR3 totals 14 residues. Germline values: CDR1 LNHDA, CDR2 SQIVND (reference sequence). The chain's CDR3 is CASTLAGPTDTQYF. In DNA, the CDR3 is TGTGCCAGTACGCTAGCGGGGCCTACAGATACGCAGTATTTT.

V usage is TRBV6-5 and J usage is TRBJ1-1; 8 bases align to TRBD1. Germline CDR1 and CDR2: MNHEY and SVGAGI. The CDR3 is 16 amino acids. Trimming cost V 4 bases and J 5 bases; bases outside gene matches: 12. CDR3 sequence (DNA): TGTGCCAGCAGTTCCGGGACAGGCGATTGGGGTACTGAAGCTTTCTTT. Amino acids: CASSSGTGDWGTEAFF.

CDR3 nucleotide sequence: TGTGCTAGTGGTTTGGGGCTTAACTATGGCTACACCTTC. Residues: CASGLGLNYGYTF. The V gene is TRBV12-5, the J gene TRBJ1-2; D is unclear. Trimming shortened V by 1 base and J by 1 base, and 4 bases separated the two germline ends. Germline CDR1 is LGHNT and CDR2 is FRNRAP. The CDR3 totals 13 residues.

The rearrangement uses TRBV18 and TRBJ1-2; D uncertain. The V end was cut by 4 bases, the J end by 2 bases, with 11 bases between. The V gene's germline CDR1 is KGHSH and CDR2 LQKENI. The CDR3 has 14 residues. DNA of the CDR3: TGTGCCAGCTCACGTTCCGGGAGCAACTATGGCTACACCTTC. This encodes CASSRSGSNYGYTF.

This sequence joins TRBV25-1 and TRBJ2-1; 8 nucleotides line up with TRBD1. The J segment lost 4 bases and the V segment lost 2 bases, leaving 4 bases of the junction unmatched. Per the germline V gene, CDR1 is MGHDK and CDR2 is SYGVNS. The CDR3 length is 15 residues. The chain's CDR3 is CASSEPGQAYNEQFF. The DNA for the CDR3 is TGTGCCAGCAGTGAACCGGGACAGGCTTACAATGAGCAGTTCTTC. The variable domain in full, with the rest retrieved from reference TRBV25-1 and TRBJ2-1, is EADIYQTPRYLVIGTGKKITLECSQTMGHDKMYWYQQDPGMELHLIHYSYGVNSTEKGDLSSESTVSRIRTEHFPLTLESARPSHTSQYLCASSEPGQAYNEQFFGPGTRLTVL.

Written as DNA, the CDR3 is TGTGCCAGCAGCCCGGTGAAGAATCAGCCCCAGCATTTT. Its protein product is CASSPVKNQPQHF. V is TRBV7-8 and J is TRBJ1-5; D gene ambiguous. The CDR3 is made up of 13 amino acids. Germline V gene sequence: CDR1 SGHVS, CDR2 FQNEAQ. The germline V and J ends were trimmed by 5 bases and 4 bases, with 9 bases remaining between them.

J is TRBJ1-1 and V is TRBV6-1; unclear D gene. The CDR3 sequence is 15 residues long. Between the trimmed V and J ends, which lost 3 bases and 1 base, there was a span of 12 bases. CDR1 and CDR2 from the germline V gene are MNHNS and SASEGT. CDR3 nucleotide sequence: TGTGCCAGCAGTGATGTTCCCGGAGGGAACACTGAAGCTTTCTTT. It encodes CASSDVPGGNTEAFF.

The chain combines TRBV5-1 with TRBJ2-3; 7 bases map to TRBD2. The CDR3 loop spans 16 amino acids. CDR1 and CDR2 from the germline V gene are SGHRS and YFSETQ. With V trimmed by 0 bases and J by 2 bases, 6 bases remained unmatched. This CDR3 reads CASSLGSGGYTDTQYF. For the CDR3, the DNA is TGCGCCAGCAGCTTGGGATCGGGGGGATACACAGATACGCAGTATTTT.